Shown below are 14 T cell receptor beta chains from a single sample sequenced in a study of blood T cell repertoires in COVID-19. The data were produced by immunoSEQ multiplex PCR, yet TCRdb's version contains in-frame clones alone and is incomplete. The sample holds more than 300,000 clones, roughly 91% seen once. Sequenced input: PBMCs or T cells enriched from blood (not recorded which). These receptors originate from a woman under 30 who had recovered from COVID-19.

CDR3 bases: TGTGCCAGCAGCGCTGGACAGGGCTACGAGCAGTACTTC. Translating gives CASSAGQGYEQYF. This rearrangement joins TRBV5-4 to TRBJ2-7, with 8 bases fitting TRBD1. Trimming removed 4 bases from V and 3 bases from J; junction bases left unmatched: 3. Germline V gene lookup returns CDR1 SGHNT and CDR2 YYREEE (reference sequence). This CDR3 comprises 13 residues.

The chain combines TRBV6-5 with TRBJ1-6; 8 bases align to TRBD1. V lost 5 bases to trimming and J lost 7 bases; unmatched junction nucleotides: 7. The CDR3 consists of 15 residues. CDR1 MNHEY and CDR2 SVGAGI come from the germline V gene. The CDR3 nucleotides read TGTGCCAGCAGTCGCCGGGACAGGTTGAATTCACCCCTCCACTTT. Protein sequence: CASSRRDRLNSPLHF.

The chain joins TRBV5-1 to TRBJ1-1; D remains ambiguous. V lost 0 bases to trimming and J lost 3 bases, with 15 bases between them. The CDR3 is made up of 16 amino acids. In germline, CDR1 is SGHRS, CDR2 YFSETQ. CDR3 amino acids: CASSLAVDIVDTEAFF. The CDR3 DNA reads TGCGCCAGCAGCTTGGCCGTAGATATTGTCGACACTGAAGCTTTCTTT.

This sequence joins TRBV11-1 and TRBJ2-7, with 10 nucleotides matching TRBD2. V shed 6 bases and J 7 bases; nucleotides not matched to a gene: 9. Germline V gives CDR1 SGHAT, CDR2 FQDESV (reference sequence). This CDR3 has 14 residues. This CDR3 reads CASSRAGGPREQYF. In nucleotides, the CDR3 is TGTGCCAGCAGTCGAGCGGGGGGGCCGAGGGAGCAGTACTTC.

A few counts support this clone. Other DNA variants within this sample encode the same CDR3. CDR3 residues: CASSSGQGTDTQYF. The CDR3 DNA is TGCGCCAGCAGCTCGGGACAGGGGACAGATACGCAGTATTTT. This chain connects TRBV5-1 to TRBJ2-3; 10 bases fit TRBD1. Trimming at V came to 3 bases and at J to 3 bases, leaving 1 base not matched to a gene. Germline V gene lookup returns CDR1 SGHRS and CDR2 YFSETQ. CDR3 length: 14 amino acids.

The V call is TRBV15, the J call TRBJ2-7; 8 bases are shared with TRBD1. Germline V gives CDR1 LNHNV, CDR2 YYDKDF (reference sequence). The junction had 4 bases not matched to a gene; V was cut back by 0 bases and J by 0 bases. The CDR3 extends over 16 amino acids. This CDR3 reads CATSRDETGASYEQYF. Here the CDR3 DNA reads TGTGCCACCAGCAGAGATGAGACAGGGGCCTCCTACGAGCAGTACTTC.

The V gene is TRBV3-1 (or the pseudogene TRBV3-2), the J gene TRBJ2-7; 7 bases align to TRBD1. Germline V gene sequence: CDR1 LGHDT, CDR2 YNNKEL (reference sequence). The CDR3 runs 15 residues. V gave up 2 bases and J gave up 1 base; unmatched junction bases: 5. CDR3 nucleotide sequence: TGTGCCAGCAGCCAAACGGGACAGAGATCCTACGAGCAGTACTTC. This encodes CASSQTGQRSYEQYF.

The CDR3 DNA reads as TGTGCCAGTAGTATAATTCTGGGGGGGACTCCCTCATCCTACAATGAGCAGTTCTTC. Translation: CASSIILGGTPSSYNEQFF. This chain connects TRBV19 to TRBJ2-1, with TRBD2 matching 7 bases. Germline CDR1 reads LNHDA; CDR2 reads SQIVND (reference sequence). This CDR3 spans 19 amino acids. V dropped 2 bases and J dropped 1; count of bases not matched to a gene: 14.

The chain uses TRBV27 and TRBJ1-6; TRBD1 matches 8 bases. The CDR3 spans 14 residues. V was pared by 5 bases and J by 6 bases, with 3 bases of the junction left unmatched. Germline V CDR1 and CDR2: MNHEY, SMNVEV (reference sequence). CDR3 nucleotides: TGTGCCAGCAGTGCCGGGACAGGTAATTCACCCCTCCACTTT. Translation gives CASSAGTGNSPLHF.

This clone was seen a single time. This chain joins TRBV6-5 and TRBJ1-2; 7 nucleotides line up with TRBD1. The CDR3 is made up of 15 amino acids. The V and J ends lost 0 bases and 8 bases, in that order; junction bases with no gene match: 9. CDR1 is MNHEY and CDR2 is SVGAGI in the germline V gene. The CDR3 region is CASSYSRDSGEGYTF. The CDR3 DNA reads TGTGCCAGCAGTTACTCCCGGGACAGTGGGGAGGGCTACACCTTC.

The chain joins TRBV5-5 to TRBJ1-1, with D hard to call. CDR3 length: 14 residues. V lost 0 bases and J 4 bases, leaving 10 bases between the germline ends. Germline V gene sequence: CDR1 SGHKS, CDR2 YYEKEE (reference sequence). CDR3 in DNA: TGTGCCAGCAGCTTGGAGCGGGGAAGCACTGAAGCTTTCTTT. Amino acid sequence: CASSLERGSTEAFF.

The sample holds one count of this clone. Here the CDR3 reads CASSDTGYDTF. DNA for the CDR3: TGTGCCAGCAGTGATACAGGGTACGACACCTTC. The rearrangement uses TRBV6-1 and TRBJ1-2; weak D call: TRBD1 (6 bases). V lost 3 bases and J lost 12, with 11 bases in between. The CDR3 spans 11 residues. The germline gives CDR1 MNHNS, CDR2 SASEGT.

The chain uses TRBV5-4 and TRBJ2-2; D not certain. Germline CDR1 reads SGHNT; CDR2 reads YYREEE (reference sequence). The CDR3 runs to 13 residues. The ends were cut back, 3 bases at V and 6 bases at J, with 9 bases in the middle. CDR3 in amino acids: CASSSMTSGELFF. The CDR3 DNA is TGTGCCAGCAGCTCCATGACATCCGGGGAGCTGTTTTTT.

The chain uses TRBV20-1 and TRBJ2-2; no clear D. From germline, CDR1 is DFQATT and CDR2 SNEGSKA (reference sequence). The CDR3 is 11 residues long. Trimming cost V 6 bases and J 7 bases, with 9 bases left between them. The CDR3 sequence: CSAERFGELFF. CDR3 coding DNA: TGCAGTGCCGAACGGTTCGGGGAGCTGTTTTTT.